The 23 T cell receptor beta chains below come from one sample, sequenced in a study of shared T cell receptors in the human thymus. The data were produced by immunoSEQ multiplex PCR, yet TCRdb's version contains in-frame clones alone and is incomplete. The sample gives 550,000 to 800,000 clones, 75% to 90% of which show up once; under 0.012% is in the top ten. These same records also appear under a second study, on human thymus T cells.

Sequenced sample: thymocytes. The receptors stem from a girl under three years old with a congenital heart defect.

The rearrangement links TRBV11-2 to TRBJ2-7; D possibly corresponds to TRBD1 (5 bases). The CDR3 contains 14 residues. Trimming shortened V by 1 base and J by 1 base, and 8 bases separated the two germline ends. Germline assignment: CDR1 SGHAT and CDR2 FQNNGV. The CDR3 protein is CASSLVRVSYEQYF. The CDR3 DNA sequence: TGTGCCAGCAGCTTAGTCAGGGTATCCTACGAGCAGTACTTC.

CDR3 bases: TGCGCCAGCAGCCATTTGACCCGGGACAGGTCGACGGCGAAGGTCACTGAAGCTTTCTTT. Its protein product is CASSHLTRDRSTAKVTEAFF. This chain joins TRBV4-1 and TRBJ1-1; 8 bases are a match to TRBD1. The J segment lost 4 bases and the V segment lost 3 bases, leaving 22 bases of the junction unmatched. From germline, CDR1 is MGHRA and CDR2 YSYEKL. This CDR3 is 20 amino acids long.

The V and J genes are TRBV19 and TRBJ2-2; a possible D gene is TRBD1 (6 bases). Germline assignment: CDR1 LNHDA and CDR2 SQIVND (reference sequence). Trimming took 1 base from V and 7 from J, leaving 7 bases between them. The CDR3 sequence is 13 residues long. The CDR3 DNA reads as TGTGCCAGTAGTATAGTAGGGGGCGGGGAGCTGTTTTTT. It codes for CASSIVGGGELFF.

The chain is built from TRBV5-4 and TRBJ1-2, with TRBD1 matching over 8 bases. V lost 1 base, J lost 8 bases, and 4 bases stayed unmatched. The CDR3 extends over 13 amino acids. The germline gives CDR1 SGHNT, CDR2 YYREEE (reference sequence). The CDR3 nucleotides read TGTGCCAGCAGCTTGTCGACAGGGGAGGGCTACACCTTC. Its protein product is CASSLSTGEGYTF.

The chain is built from TRBV10-1 and TRBJ2-7, with 7 bases fitting TRBD1. This CDR3 is 13 amino acids long. V gave up 10 bases and J gave up 5 bases; unmatched junction bases: 11. The germline CDR1 and CDR2 sequences are WNHNN and SYGVQD (reference sequence). The CDR3 loop reads CATDRVPLNEQYF. The CDR3 region has the DNA TGCGCCACCGACAGGGTACCTCTCAACGAGCAGTACTTC.

V gene TRBV5-8 combines with J gene TRBJ2-5; 8 bases align to TRBD1. Trimming took 2 bases from V and 7 from J; bases not matched to a gene: 16. Germline CDR1 reads SGHTS; CDR2 reads YDEGEE. The CDR3 totals 17 residues. The CDR3: CASSFGPRGRTWGTQYF. The CDR3 DNA reads TGTGCCAGCAGCTTTGGGCCCAGGGGGCGTACATGGGGGACCCAGTACTTC.

This chain links TRBV5-4 with TRBJ2-2; D is possibly TRBD1 (6 bases). The CDR3 contains 20 residues. V was pared by 1 base and J by 1 base, with 23 bases between. Germline V gives CDR1 SGHNT, CDR2 YYREEE (reference sequence). The CDR3 DNA reads as TGTGCCAGCAGCTTGAGGAGTCCAGAGACAGGAGCTCTGAACACCGGGGAGCTGTTTTTT. Encoded protein: CASSLRSPETGALNTGELFF.

The chain uses TRBV6-5 and TRBJ2-2; perhaps TRBD2 as D (5 bases). CDR1 MNHEY and CDR2 SVGAGI come from the germline V gene. CDR3 length equals 15 residues. V lost 4 bases to trimming and J lost 0 bases, with 9 bases between them. The CDR3 DNA sequence: TGTGCCAGCAGTTGTCGGGGAGCGAACACCGGGGAGCTGTTTTTT. The encoded protein is CASSCRGANTGELFF.

This sequence joins TRBV4-1 and TRBJ2-7; 7 bases are shared with TRBD2. This CDR3 has 15 amino acids. Germline V lookup: CDR1 MGHRA, CDR2 YSYEKL. With V trimmed by 2 bases and J by 1 base, 5 bases remained unmatched. In DNA, the CDR3 is TGCGCCAGCAGCCAAAGCGGGGAAGGTTCCTACGAGCAGTACTTC. Translated, it gives CASSQSGEGSYEQYF.

The rearrangement links TRBV28 to TRBJ2-5; 7 bases map to TRBD2. The CDR3 extends over 15 amino acids. V shed 2 bases, J shed 2 bases, and the junction held 5 bases outside the gene matches. Germline assignment: CDR1 MDHEN and CDR2 SYDVKM. CDR3 residues: CASSLNSGLQETQYF. In DNA form, the CDR3 reads TGTGCCAGCAGTTTAAATAGCGGGTTGCAAGAGACCCAGTACTTC. Full variable domain (rest looked up from reference TRBV28 and TRBJ2-5): DVKVTQSSRYLVKRTGEKVFLECVQDMDHENMFWYRQDPGLGLRLIYFSYDVKMKEKGDIPEGYSVSREKKERFSLILESASTNQTSMYLCASSLNSGLQETQYFGPGTRLLVL.

The rearrangement joins TRBV14 to TRBJ2-5, with TRBD2 matching 10 bases. CDR3 length: 16 amino acids. The germline V gene encodes CDR1 SGHDN and CDR2 FVKESK. J was trimmed by 7 bases and V by 4 bases; bases with no gene match: 12. Written as DNA, the CDR3 is TGTGCCAGCAGCCCCAAGGGAGCGGGGGGGCATGGGACCCAGTACTTC. As protein: CASSPKGAGGHGTQYF.

This clone was counted once. CDR3 region: CASSESRDTDYEQYF. Written as DNA, the CDR3 is TGTGCCAGCAGTGAGTCAAGAGACACCGACTACGAGCAGTACTTC. This chain links TRBV2 with TRBJ2-7; D is unclear. The germline V gene encodes CDR1 SNHLY and CDR2 FYNNEI. V was clipped by 3 bases and J by 3 bases, with 15 bases between them. This CDR3 is 15 amino acids long.

This clone has a single count. The chain joins TRBV14 to TRBJ2-7; TRBD1 agrees at 10 bases. After removal of 2 bases from V and 1 base from J, the junction contained 14 bases not matched to a gene. Germline V gives CDR1 SGHDN, CDR2 FVKESK. The CDR3 extends over 19 amino acids. The CDR3 bases are TGTGCCAGCAGCCAATTGCCAAATAGGGACAGGGGTCATTCCTACGAGCAGTACTTC. Protein sequence: CASSQLPNRDRGHSYEQYF.

This clone came up a few times. The chain joins TRBV6-1 to TRBJ2-1; 9 nucleotides line up with TRBD2. The CDR3 loop spans 15 amino acids. Germline V lookup: CDR1 MNHNS, CDR2 SASEGT. J gave up 2 bases and V 7 bases, and 6 bases lay outside the gene matches. CDR3 amino acids: CASTKGGGAYNEQFF. The CDR3 bases are TGTGCCAGCACCAAGGGCGGGGGGGCCTACAATGAGCAGTTCTTC.

Written as DNA, the CDR3 is TGTGCCAGCAGCTTGGGGGACATCCGGAGAAGGGTGGACACTGAAGCTTTCTTT. Protein sequence: CASSLGDIRRRVDTEAFF. The chain has TRBV5-8 and TRBJ1-1, with D perhaps matching TRBD1 (6 bases). Germline values: CDR1 SGHTS, CDR2 YDEGEE. The CDR3 runs to 18 residues. V lost 0 bases and J 3 bases, leaving 21 bases between the germline ends.

The chain recombines TRBV7-3 with TRBJ2-3; 9 bases map to TRBD2. The CDR3 runs 15 residues. J was trimmed by 2 bases and V by 6 bases; bases with no gene match: 6. Germline assignment: CDR1 SGHTA and CDR2 FQGTGA. The CDR3 DNA is TGTGCCAGCAGTCCTGGACTAGCGCCCACAGATACGCAGTATTTT. Translated: CASSPGLAPTDTQYF.

The chain has TRBV4-1 and TRBJ2-7; perhaps TRBD1 as D (5 bases). V was shortened by 4 bases and J by 3 bases, with 13 bases between the two germline ends. The CDR3 length is 14 residues. Germline V gene lookup returns CDR1 MGHRA and CDR2 YSYEKL. Here the CDR3 reads CASSRDTGSYEQYF. In DNA, the CDR3 is TGCGCCAGCAGCCGTGACACAGGCAGCTACGAGCAGTACTTC.

This clone is a singleton in its sample. The chain combines TRBV14 with TRBJ1-4; 10 bases match TRBD1. Germline-derived CDR1 and CDR2 are SGHDN and FVKESK. CDR3 size: 20 residues. V dropped 2 bases and J dropped 2; count of bases not matched to a gene: 14. The CDR3 sequence: CASSQHPTGDRGRTNEKLFF. The CDR3 nucleotides read TGTGCCAGCAGCCAACACCCAACGGGGGACAGGGGTAGGACTAATGAAAAACTGTTTTTT.

This clone is a singleton in its sample. The J gene is TRBJ2-5, the V gene TRBV14, with D possibly being TRBD1 (6 bases). CDR1 SGHDN and CDR2 FVKESK come from the germline V gene. The CDR3 has 17 residues. V was trimmed by 0 bases and J by 5 bases, leaving 19 bases between them. CDR3 sequence: CASSQDVASEGEETQYF. As DNA, the CDR3 is TGTGCCAGCAGCCAAGATGTGGCCTCAGAGGGGGAGGAGACCCAGTACTTC.

The chain joins TRBV25-1 to TRBJ1-1; tentative D call: TRBD1 (6 bases). From germline, CDR1 is MGHDK and CDR2 SYGVNS. The V end lost 0 bases, the J end lost 11 bases, and 13 bases lay between the germline ends. The CDR3 runs 13 residues. The CDR3 loop is CASSEYGGPGAFF. In DNA, the CDR3 is TGTGCCAGCAGTGAATATGGGGGCCCAGGGGCTTTCTTT.

V is TRBV6-1 and J is TRBJ1-3; the D gene is possibly TRBD1 (5 bases). Trimming stripped 0 bases from V and 4 bases from J, with 22 bases between. Per the germline V gene, CDR1 is MNHNS and CDR2 is SASEGT. The CDR3 has 19 residues. CDR3 in DNA: TGTGCCAGCAGTGAAGCAATGGGGTTTGACAGCTCCTCAGGAAACACCATATATTTT. It is translated as CASSEAMGFDSSSGNTIYF.

V is TRBV15 and J is TRBJ2-7, with a tentative D call TRBD2 (7 bases). The length of the CDR3 is 14 residues. In germline, CDR1 is LNHNV, CDR2 YYDKDF (reference sequence). V gave up 4 bases and J gave up 0 bases, with 10 bases separating them. CDR3 in DNA: TGTGCCACCAGCAAGGGGGGGTCCTCCTACGAGCAGTACTTC. This translates into CATSKGGSSYEQYF.

A few counts support this clone. The chain has TRBV14 and TRBJ2-7; TRBD1 is a possible D gene (5 bases). The length of the CDR3 is 15 residues. The germline CDR1 and CDR2 sequences are SGHDN and FVKESK. Trimming took 1 base from V and 3 from J, leaving 13 bases between them. CDR3 in amino acids: CASSQADSRNYEQYF. The CDR3 nucleotides read TGTGCCAGCAGCCAAGCAGACAGTCGCAACTACGAGCAGTACTTC.